This T cell receptor (beta chain) was identified in a study of identical twins. This CDR3 spans 14 amino acids. Trimming at V came to 5 bases and at J to 3 bases, leaving 5 bases not matched to a gene. The germline CDR1 and CDR2 sequences are SNHLY and FYNNEI. Each CDR3 protein is one row after TCRdb ran MiXCR on the 5' RACE reads. The sample lists 200,000 or so distinct CDR3 sequences, 6% to 9% seen once, with less than 2.5% in the top ten. These same data were also listed under a study on yellow fever vaccine responses in identical twins.

Sequenced sample: memory (CD45RO+) T cells sorted from blood. V usage is TRBV2 and J usage is TRBJ1-2; 8 bases align to TRBD1. The receptor's source is a woman aged 18-29 years in good health. CDR3 coding DNA: TGTGCCAGCAGTCCGGACAGGGACTACTATGGCTACACCTTC. This codes for CASSPDRDYYGYTF.